This TCR beta chain came from a study of shared clonotypes between healthy human individuals. Whole-study findings and limits: Non-shared clonotypes displayed generation probabilities falling below those of clonotypes present in all four donors.

V was pared by 0 bases and J by 7 bases, with 12 bases between. The CDR3 length is 15 residues. Looked up from germline, CDR1 is LNHDA and CDR2 is SQIVND (reference sequence). This table comes from immunoSEQ multiplex PCR, and its TCRdb copy is limited to in-frame clones, with some not included. This table holds fewer than 2.5 million clones, over 85% found once. Notes on this clone: Its specificity is unknown.

This sequence originates from a young man in good health. Some clones in this sample may be carry-over from other donors' samples. Material: naive CD4+ T cells from PBMCs. Subset reported: CD45RA+ positively selected. The chain has TRBV19 and TRBJ1-4; D remains ambiguous. The CDR3 coding sequence is TGTGCCAGTAGTATAGATGTCAGGAGCAGTGAAAAACTGTTTTTT. It yields the protein CASSIDVRSSEKLFF.